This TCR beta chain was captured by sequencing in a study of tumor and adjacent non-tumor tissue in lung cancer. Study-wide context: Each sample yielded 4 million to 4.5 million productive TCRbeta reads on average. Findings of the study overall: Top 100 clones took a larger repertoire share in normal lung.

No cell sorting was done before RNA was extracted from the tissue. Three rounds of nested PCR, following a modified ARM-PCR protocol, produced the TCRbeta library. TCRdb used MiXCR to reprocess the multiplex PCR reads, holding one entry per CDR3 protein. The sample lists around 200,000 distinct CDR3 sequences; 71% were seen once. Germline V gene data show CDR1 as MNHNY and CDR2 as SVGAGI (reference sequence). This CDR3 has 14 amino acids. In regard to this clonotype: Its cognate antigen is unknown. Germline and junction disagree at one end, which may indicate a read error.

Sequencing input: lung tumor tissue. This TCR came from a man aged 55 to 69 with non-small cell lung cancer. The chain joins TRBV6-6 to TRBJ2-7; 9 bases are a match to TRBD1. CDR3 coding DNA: TGTGCCAGTGCGCAGGGACAGGGTAACTACGTGCAGTACTTC. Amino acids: CASAQGQGNYVQYF.